This T cell receptor beta chain was observed in a study of blood T cell repertoires in COVID-19. Study details: In each case, the material was cDNA or gDNA derived from T cells, B-cell-depleted T cells, or PBMCs.

TCRdb's copy holds only in-frame clones and misses some; the assay was immunoSEQ multiplex PCR. Among some 42,000 clones listed, 92% were seen once. Trimming removed 2 bases from V and 11 bases from J; junction bases left unmatched: 6. This CDR3 is 15 amino acids long. The V gene's germline CDR1 is GTSNPN and CDR2 SVGIG (reference sequence). Sequencing used peripheral blood. This TCR was sampled from a man aged 45 to 65 with active COVID-19. This chain uses TRBV30 with TRBJ2-1, with 16 bases aligning to TRBD2. DNA for the CDR3: TGTGCCTGGAGTCAATGGGGACTAGCGGGAGGGCAGCAGTTCTTC. This gives the protein CAWSQWGLAGGQQFF.